The rows below give T cell receptor beta chains drawn from one sample of a study of blood T cell repertoires in COVID-19. The repertoire was sequenced with immunoSEQ multiplex PCR; TCRdb's copy has only in-frame clones and lacks some. The data show about 73,000 clones, with approximately 83% seen just once and 2.5% held by the top ten. Sequencing was performed on peripheral blood. The receptors stem from a man older than 75 with active or convalescent COVID-19. Both conserved end residues are part of each CDR3. Fields, in order: CDR3 DNA, CDR3 protein, D gene, V gene, clone size, J gene, CDR3 length. The D gene is left open where the match is weak. Clone size is stated in some rows and not others, as once, few, many or a class when expanded.

CDR3 DNA: TGTGCCAGCAGTGTATACCCGCGGGAGACCCAGTACTTC
CDR3 protein: CASSVYPRETQYF
D gene: -
V gene: TRBV2
clone size: -
J gene: TRBJ2-5
CDR3 length: 13

CDR3 DNA: TGTGCCAGCAGTACTGGGACAGGGTATGAGCAGTACTTC
CDR3 protein: CASSTGTGYEQYF
D gene: TRBD1
V gene: TRBV6-2/TRBV6-3
clone size: -
J gene: TRBJ2-7
CDR3 length: 13

CDR3 DNA: TGTGCCAGCAGTCTCCCGGTTGGCAATCAGCCCCAGCATTTT
CDR3 protein: CASSLPVGNQPQHF
D gene: -
V gene: TRBV28
clone size: -
J gene: TRBJ1-5
CDR3 length: 14

CDR3 DNA: TGTGCCATCAGTGGTCAGTTGAACACTGAAGCTTTCTTT
CDR3 protein: CAISGQLNTEAFF
D gene: -
V gene: TRBV10-3
clone size: -
J gene: TRBJ1-1
CDR3 length: 13

CDR3 DNA: TGTGCCAGCAGCCAATGGGCCGCAGGGGAGACTTCACCCCTCCACTTT
CDR3 protein: CASSQWAAGETSPLHF
D gene: -
V gene: TRBV3-1/TRBV3-2
clone size: once
J gene: TRBJ1-6
CDR3 length: 16

CDR3 DNA: TGTGCCAGCAGTACTCGGGTCAATGAGCAGTTCTTC
CDR3 protein: CASSTRVNEQFF
D gene: -
V gene: TRBV6-5
clone size: once
J gene: TRBJ2-1
CDR3 length: 12

CDR3 DNA: TGTGCCAGCAGCTTACGGGAGGGTGAGCAGTTCTTC
CDR3 protein: CASSLREGEQFF
D gene: TRBD2
V gene: TRBV7-9
clone size: -
J gene: TRBJ2-1
CDR3 length: 12

CDR3 DNA: TGTGCCAGCAGCTCTGGACAGGTTGCTAATTCACCCCTCCACTTT
CDR3 protein: CASSSGQVANSPLHF
D gene: TRBD1
V gene: TRBV5-6
clone size: -
J gene: TRBJ1-6
CDR3 length: 15

CDR3 DNA: TGCGCCAGCGGTCCTAGCGGGAGGTCCGTGACCGGGGAGCTGTTTTTT
CDR3 protein: CASGPSGRSVTGELFF
D gene: TRBD2
V gene: TRBV5-1
clone size: -
J gene: TRBJ2-2
CDR3 length: 16

CDR3 DNA: TGTGCCAGCAGTGAATATGGACAGAACAATCAGCCCCAGCATTTT
CDR3 protein: CASSEYGQNNQPQHF
D gene: -
V gene: TRBV6-1
clone size: -
J gene: TRBJ1-5
CDR3 length: 15

CDR3 DNA: TGTGCCAGTAGTCCAAGGAACAGGGGGCGCGGTTCACCCCTCCACTTT
CDR3 protein: CASSPRNRGRGSPLHF
D gene: TRBD1
V gene: TRBV19
clone size: -
J gene: TRBJ1-6
CDR3 length: 16

CDR3 DNA: TGCGCCAGCAGCCAAACCCTCCAGGGGTTAACCGGGGAGCTGTTTTTT
CDR3 protein: CASSQTLQGLTGELFF
D gene: -
V gene: TRBV4-1
clone size: once
J gene: TRBJ2-2
CDR3 length: 16

CDR3 DNA: TGCGCCAGCAGCCAAGATCGGGACAACAGAAACACCATATATTTT
CDR3 protein: CASSQDRDNRNTIYF
D gene: -
V gene: TRBV4-1
clone size: -
J gene: TRBJ1-3
CDR3 length: 15

CDR3 DNA: TGTGCCAGCAGTCAAATGAAGCGGAGAGGAAACACCATATATTTT
CDR3 protein: CASSQMKRRGNTIYF
D gene: -
V gene: TRBV6-6
clone size: -
J gene: TRBJ1-3
CDR3 length: 15

CDR3 DNA: TGTGCCAGCAGCCGGACAGGGCCAACCCTAGCCAAAAACATTCAGTACTTC
CDR3 protein: CASSRTGPTLAKNIQYF
D gene: TRBD1
V gene: TRBV7-2
clone size: -
J gene: TRBJ2-4
CDR3 length: 17

CDR3 DNA: TGTGCCAGCAGCTGGACAGGTACCCAGAGTAACACTGAAGCTTTCTTT
CDR3 protein: CASSWTGTQSNTEAFF
D gene: TRBD1
V gene: TRBV11-3
clone size: -
J gene: TRBJ1-1
CDR3 length: 16

CDR3 DNA: TGTGCCAGCAGTTACTCCCGGACATACACTAATGAAAAACTGTTTTTT
CDR3 protein: CASSYSRTYTNEKLFF
D gene: -
V gene: TRBV6-5
clone size: -
J gene: TRBJ1-4
CDR3 length: 16

CDR3 DNA: TGTGCCAGCAGCCGTTCTACTGGAAACACCATATATTTT
CDR3 protein: CASSRSTGNTIYF
D gene: -
V gene: TRBV7-8
clone size: -
J gene: TRBJ1-3
CDR3 length: 13

CDR3 DNA: TGTGCCAGCAGCCAAGAAGGCGCGGAGACCTCCGAGCAGTACTTC
CDR3 protein: CASSQEGAETSEQYF
D gene: -
V gene: TRBV3-1/TRBV3-2
clone size: -
J gene: TRBJ2-7
CDR3 length: 15

CDR3 DNA: TGTGCCAGCAGCCAACTCGACAGGGGGCTTTTGGAAAAACTGTTTTTT
CDR3 protein: CASSQLDRGLLEKLFF
D gene: TRBD1
V gene: TRBV4-2
clone size: -
J gene: TRBJ1-4
CDR3 length: 16

CDR3 DNA: TGTGCCAGCAGTGAGAGGGGGACAGGACGGAGCAATCAGCCCCAGCATTTT
CDR3 protein: CASSERGTGRSNQPQHF
D gene: TRBD1
V gene: TRBV2
clone size: -
J gene: TRBJ1-5
CDR3 length: 17

CDR3 DNA: TGTGCCAGCAGTCCGGGGACAGGGCCAAACACTGAAGCTTTCTTT
CDR3 protein: CASSPGTGPNTEAFF
D gene: TRBD1
V gene: TRBV28
clone size: -
J gene: TRBJ1-1
CDR3 length: 15

CDR3 DNA: TGTGCCAGCAGCGTAAACAGGGGAACAACACTTGAAAAACTGTTTTTT
CDR3 protein: CASSVNRGTTLEKLFF
D gene: TRBD1
V gene: TRBV5-8
clone size: -
J gene: TRBJ1-4
CDR3 length: 16

CDR3 DNA: TGTGCCAGCAGCTTAACCCAGGGGCGGCCTGAAGCTTTCTTT
CDR3 protein: CASSLTQGRPEAFF
D gene: -
V gene: TRBV7-9
clone size: -
J gene: TRBJ1-1
CDR3 length: 14

CDR3 DNA: TGTGCCAGCAGTTACACAGGGCCGAACACCGGGGAGCTGTTTTTT
CDR3 protein: CASSYTGPNTGELFF
D gene: -
V gene: TRBV6-6
clone size: -
J gene: TRBJ2-2
CDR3 length: 15

CDR3 DNA: TGTGCCACCAGTGATAACCGGGACAGAGGTCTGAAGCAGTACTTC
CDR3 protein: CATSDNRDRGLKQYF
D gene: TRBD1
V gene: TRBV24-1
clone size: -
J gene: TRBJ2-7
CDR3 length: 15

CDR3 DNA: TGTGCCAGCAGTACGAGGGACGAGCAGTACTTC
CDR3 protein: CASSTRDEQYF
D gene: -
V gene: TRBV6-5
clone size: -
J gene: TRBJ2-7
CDR3 length: 11